This entry lists 29 T cell receptor beta chains sequenced from one sample in a study of OX40 agonist ivuxolimab in advanced cancers. Repertoires were generated with immunoSEQ multiplex PCR, while TCRdb's copy carries only in-frame clones and drops some. In the table there are around 30,000 clones, around 81% of which are singletons. Specimen: CD4+ or CD8+ T cells sorted from blood, collected in a trial of the OX40 agonist ivuxolimab. The receptors here all came from an adult with an advanced solid tumor such as melanoma, head and neck, liver or kidney cancer.

The chain uses TRBV20-1 and TRBJ2-1; D not certain. This CDR3 region has 10 residues. Trimming took 6 bases from V and 6 from J, leaving 6 bases between them. The germline V gene has CDR1 DFQATT and CDR2 SNEGSKA (reference sequence). The CDR3: CSANRNEQFF. The DNA for the CDR3 is TGCAGTGCCAACCGCAATGAGCAGTTCTTC.

The chain employs TRBV11-2 and TRBJ1-1, with 8 bases matching TRBD1. The germline gives CDR1 SGHAT, CDR2 FQNNGV. Trimming at V came to 4 bases and at J to 5 bases, leaving 6 bases not matched to a gene. The CDR3 is made up of 14 amino acids. The CDR3 bases are TGTGCCAGCAGCTATACAGGGGGAGGGACTGAAGCTTTCTTT. Translation gives CASSYTGGGTEAFF.

This sequence joins TRBV5-4 and TRBJ2-7; D unclear. Between the trimmed V and J ends, which lost 4 bases and 1 base, there was a span of 18 bases. CDR3 length equals 16 residues. Germline V gene sequence: CDR1 SGHNT, CDR2 YYREEE (reference sequence). CDR3 nucleotide sequence: TGTGCCAGCAGCCTTGGGTCATCGGACGGATCCTACGAGCAGTACTTC. It yields the protein CASSLGSSDGSYEQYF.

The chain has TRBV11-2 and TRBJ1-2; D might be TRBD1 (6 bases). V was trimmed by 5 bases and J by 6 bases, leaving 10 bases between them. Germline V gene lookup returns CDR1 SGHAT and CDR2 FQNNGV. This CDR3 is built from 12 residues. In DNA form, the CDR3 reads TGTGCCAGCAGCCCGGAGGGGGATGGCTACACCTTC. Translated: CASSPEGDGYTF.

The V call is TRBV6-1, the J call TRBJ2-7, with D unclear. From germline, CDR1 is MNHNS and CDR2 SASEGT. There are 13 residues in the CDR3. Trimming removed 6 bases at V and 3 bases at J, with 12 bases between. This chain's CDR3 is CASRIDKFYEQYF. The CDR3 bases are TGTGCCAGCAGGATTGACAAGTTCTACGAGCAGTACTTC.

The chain recombines TRBV30 with TRBJ2-7, with TRBD1 matching over 7 bases. The V and J ends lost 2 bases and 6 bases, in that order; junction bases with no gene match: 10. CDR1 is GTSNPN and CDR2 is SVGIG in the germline V gene (reference sequence). This CDR3 is 14 amino acids long. CDR3 residues: CAWSLERRGREQYF. The CDR3 nucleotides are TGTGCCTGGAGTTTGGAAAGAAGGGGGCGCGAGCAGTACTTC.

This chain links TRBV7-8 with TRBJ1-4, with 9 bases aligning to TRBD1. CDR1 and CDR2 from the germline V gene are SGHVS and FQNEAQ. Unmatched junction bases numbered 4, after V lost 3 bases and J lost 8 bases. This CDR3 has 14 amino acids. The CDR3 loop is CASSLGTGIEKLFF. The CDR3 nucleotides are TGTGCCAGCAGCTTGGGGACAGGGATCGAAAAACTGTTTTTT.

The chain has TRBV5-1 and TRBJ2-1, with 9 nucleotides matching TRBD2. There are 16 residues in the CDR3. With V trimmed by 4 bases and J by 0 bases, 5 bases remained unmatched. Germline V CDR1 and CDR2: SGHRS, YFSETQ. The DNA for the CDR3 is TGCGCCAGCAGCAGACTAGCGGATAGCTCCTACAATGAGCAGTTCTTC. Encoded protein: CASSRLADSSYNEQFF.

V is TRBV28 and J is TRBJ2-7; the D call may be TRBD1 or TRBD2 (5 bases each). The CDR3 consists of 13 residues. V was trimmed by 6 bases and J by 9 bases, leaving 18 bases between them. Germline CDR1 and CDR2: MDHEN and SYDVKM. Here the CDR3 DNA reads TGTGCCAGCAGCAGGGTGGCGGGTCAAGGGCAGTACTTC. Amino acids: CASSRVAGQGQYF.

The chain carries TRBV18 and TRBJ2-5; D may be TRBD2 (5 bases). The CDR3 extends over 13 amino acids. Germline V gives CDR1 KGHSH, CDR2 LQKENI. The V end was cut by 3 bases, the J end by 5 bases, with 10 bases between. The chain's CDR3 is CASSPSGSETQYF. In DNA, the CDR3 is TGTGCCAGCTCACCGAGTGGGAGTGAGACCCAGTACTTC.

This clone was detected a few times. This chain connects TRBV6-5 to TRBJ2-7; D is perhaps TRBD1 (6 bases). V dropped 2 bases and J dropped 6 bases, with 8 bases sitting between them. Germline V CDR1 and CDR2: MNHEY, SVGAGI. The CDR3 is 12 amino acids. CDR3 DNA: TGTGCCAGCAGTTACCGAGGGGGCGAGCAGTACTTC. This encodes CASSYRGGEQYF.

The chain couples TRBV10-2 to TRBJ1-1, with D perhaps matching TRBD1 (5 bases). This CDR3 comprises 12 residues. Per the germline V gene, CDR1 is WSHSY and CDR2 is SAAADI. Trimming took 6 bases from V and 5 from J, leaving 10 bases between them. The chain's CDR3 is CASRQGGTEAFF. The CDR3 bases are TGCGCCAGCAGGCAGGGCGGGACTGAAGCTTTCTTT.

This clone showed up just once. This rearrangement joins TRBV5-1 to TRBJ1-1, with a weak D call TRBD1 (6 bases). The CDR3 totals 14 residues. Trimming removed 0 bases from V and 1 base from J, with 7 bases in between. In germline, CDR1 is SGHRS, CDR2 YFSETQ. In DNA form, the CDR3 reads TGCGCCAGCAGCTTGGACAGGGCGAACACTGAAGCTTTCTTT. Its protein product is CASSLDRANTEAFF.

The chain uses TRBV19 and TRBJ2-7; D is undetermined. Trimming cost V 5 bases and J 2 bases, with 10 bases left between them. Germline V lookup: CDR1 LNHDA, CDR2 SQIVND (reference sequence). CDR3 length: 13 amino acids. Written as DNA, the CDR3 is TGTGCCAGTAGTGAGAGTTTAGCCTACGAGCAGTACTTC. This encodes CASSESLAYEQYF.

CDR3 sequence reads: CASSSGGRGNQPQHF. The CDR3 DNA reads TGTGCCAGCAGTTCGGGGGGCCGTGGCAATCAGCCCCAGCATTTT. V usage is TRBV28 and J usage is TRBJ1-5; TRBD1 might be the D (6 bases). Germline V lookup: CDR1 MDHEN, CDR2 SYDVKM. Trimming left V 4 bases short and J 2 bases short, with 12 bases between. The CDR3 spans 15 residues.

The chain employs TRBV6-1 and TRBJ2-7, with 7 bases aligning to TRBD1. The CDR3 is made up of 13 amino acids. The germline gives CDR1 MNHNS, CDR2 SASEGT. Germline trimming cut 6 bases from V and 4 bases from J; bases unmatched to any gene: 6. CDR3 loop: CASSRTGPYEQYF. The CDR3 bases are TGTGCCAGCAGCCGGACAGGCCCTTACGAGCAGTACTTC.

This rearrangement joins TRBV10-3 to TRBJ2-3, with 12 bases fitting TRBD2. CDR3 size: 17 residues. In germline, CDR1 is ENHRY, CDR2 SYGVKD. The trim removed 3 bases at V and 5 bases at J, leaving 9 bases unmatched. The CDR3 sequence is CAISDPILAGGIDTQYF. The CDR3 region has the DNA TGTGCCATCAGTGACCCCATACTAGCGGGAGGCATAGATACGCAGTATTTT.

The rearrangement joins TRBV18 to TRBJ2-5; D is uncertain. V was shortened by 6 bases and J by 1 base, with 3 bases between the two germline ends. Germline CDR1 reads KGHSH; CDR2 reads LQKENI. CDR3 size: 11 residues. The CDR3 DNA follows: TGTGCCAGCTCGTCCCAAGAGACCCAGTACTTC. It codes for CASSSQETQYF.

CDR3 amino acids: CASSSWTEMNTGELFF. CDR3 nucleotides: TGTGCCAGCAGCTCATGGACGGAAATGAACACCGGGGAGCTGTTTTTT. The rearrangement joins TRBV7-9 to TRBJ2-2; unclear D gene. This CDR3 comprises 16 residues. Germline values: CDR1 SEHNR, CDR2 FQNEAQ (reference sequence). Trimming took off 4 bases at V and 1 base at J, with 13 bases between the two ends.

The chain uses TRBV28 and TRBJ1-5, with TRBD1 identical over 11 bases. CDR3 length equals 15 residues. V trimming: 6 bases; J trimming: 2 bases; junction bases outside the gene matches: 3. Germline V lookup: CDR1 MDHEN, CDR2 SYDVKM. CDR3 sequence: CASRWGQGGNQPQHF. The CDR3 nucleotides are TGTGCCAGCAGGTGGGGACAGGGGGGCAATCAGCCCCAGCATTTT.

This chain joins TRBV4-3 and TRBJ1-5, with 8 bases matching TRBD1. This CDR3 has 15 residues. From germline, CDR1 is LGHNA and CDR2 YSLEER. Trimming removed 0 bases from V and 7 bases from J; junction bases left unmatched: 5. CDR3 amino acids: CASSQDGQGRQPQHF. The CDR3 DNA sequence: TGCGCCAGCAGCCAAGATGGACAGGGTCGGCAGCCCCAGCATTTT.

The V gene is TRBV9, the J gene TRBJ1-2; perhaps TRBD1 as D (6 bases). Germline V lookup: CDR1 SGDLS, CDR2 YYNGEE. The CDR3 runs 15 residues. Trimming removed 0 bases from V and 3 bases from J, with 12 bases in between. This CDR3 is CASSVDGRGDYGYTF. The CDR3 DNA sequence: TGTGCCAGCAGCGTAGATGGCAGGGGTGACTATGGCTACACCTTC.

The chain links TRBV5-1 to TRBJ1-5; 9 nucleotides line up with TRBD1. Germline CDR1 is SGHRS and CDR2 is YFSETQ. The CDR3 loop spans 15 amino acids. The J segment lost 7 bases and the V segment lost 1 base, leaving 6 bases of the junction unmatched. CDR3 sequence (DNA): TGCGCCAGCAGCTTGACGGGACAGGGTGACCAGCCCCAGCATTTT. Translation gives CASSLTGQGDQPQHF.

The rearrangement uses TRBV2 and TRBJ2-7, with no clear D. Germline values: CDR1 SNHLY, CDR2 FYNNEI. The length of the CDR3 is 12 residues. Deletions cut 3 bases from V and 12 bases from J, with 15 bases between. The CDR3 spells CASSDPDPLGYF. CDR3 in DNA: TGTGCCAGCAGTGACCCTGACCCTCTGGGGTACTTC.

The rearrangement uses TRBV10-3 and TRBJ2-7; D possibly corresponds to TRBD1 (5 bases). This CDR3 comprises 11 residues. Per germline, CDR1 ENHRY and CDR2 SYGVKD. Trimming took 10 bases from V and 5 from J, leaving 12 bases between them. This chain's CDR3 is CATQGRDEQYF. CDR3 nucleotide sequence: TGTGCCACCCAGGGCCGCGACGAGCAGTACTTC.

The V gene is TRBV19, the J gene TRBJ2-1; D unresolved. CDR3 length: 11 residues. Germline V CDR1 and CDR2: LNHDA, SQIVND (reference sequence). V lost 9 bases to trimming and J lost 1 base, with 4 bases between them. CDR3 protein: CASTSYNEQFF. The CDR3 DNA follows: TGTGCCAGCACATCCTACAATGAGCAGTTCTTC.

This clone qualifies as medium-sized (0.01 to 0.1%). The gene calls are TRBV21-1 and TRBJ2-7; TRBD1, the table's D call, was not compared with the DNA. TRBV21-1 is annotated as a pseudogene. CDR3 length: 14 amino acids. This CDR3 is CASSASTGDYEQYF. The CDR3 region has the DNA TGTGCCAGCAGCGCATCCACAGGGGATTACGAGCAGTACTTC.

The rearrangement uses TRBV6-1 and TRBJ2-7; no firm D call. Looked up from germline, CDR1 is MNHNS and CDR2 is SASEGT. V was shortened by 8 bases and J by 2 bases, with 13 bases between the two germline ends. The CDR3 length is 13 residues. DNA for the CDR3: TGTGCCAGCCGCTCAACGGGTCCCTACGAGCAGTACTTC. Encoded protein: CASRSTGPYEQYF.

The V gene is TRBV2, the J gene TRBJ1-4; 9 bases align to TRBD1. The ends lost 6 bases at V and 8 bases at J; junction bases unmatched: 10. The CDR3 runs 15 residues. CDR1 and CDR2 from the germline V gene are SNHLY and FYNNEI. The CDR3 here is CASSPGTGLGEKLFF. DNA for the CDR3: TGTGCCAGCAGCCCCGGGACAGGGCTGGGGGAAAAACTGTTTTTT.